This T cell receptor (beta chain) was recorded in a study of blood T cell repertoires in COVID-19. Looking at the study overall: The United States, Italy and Spain were the sources of the acute and convalescent COVID-19 samples. Sample material is recorded as cDNA or gDNA derived from T cells, B-cell-depleted T cells, or PBMCs.

Original processing notes: From reference gene primer amplification, estimates of nucleated cell counts were derived. Clones were sequenced by immunoSEQ multiplex PCR, and TCRdb holds only the in-frame ones, with some missing. V, J and clone size are taken as reported in that table, and D and trimming were inferred from the DNA itself. The data show over 150,000 clones, around nine tenths seen once. Sequenced: peripheral blood. The receptor comes from a man aged 30-40 years with acute or convalescent COVID-19.

The CDR3, as DNA: TGCAGCGTCTGGACAGGGATTACCTACGAGCAGTACTTC. Its translation is CSVWTGITYEQYF. V is TRBV29-1 and J is TRBJ2-7; 8 bases match TRBD1. The CDR3 consists of 13 residues. Germline loops: CDR1 SQVTM, CDR2 ANQGSEA. Losses at the gene ends were 6 bases for V and 2 bases for J; bases not matched to a gene: 6.